Sequencing of this T cell receptor beta chain was carried out in a study of CD8 T cells in ankylosing spondylitis. This clonotype was seen at least ten times. Its antigen is as yet unknown. Study-wide findings and caveats: Disease-linked clones bore a CD8+ phenotype, appearing relatively rarely in peripheral blood. Within ankylosing spondylitis blood, a TCR beta motif made up of roughly eight highly homologous variants appeared to be characteristic.

The J segment lost 6 bases and the V segment lost 5 bases, leaving 12 bases of the junction unmatched. CDR3 length equals 16 residues. MiXCR, run by TCRdb on the 5' RACE reads, gives a single entry per CDR3 protein. Among 200,000 to 300,000 distinct CDR3 sequences listed, 20% to 30% were seen once. Sequencing used blood, either unsorted or a sorted T cell fraction (not recorded which). This sequence was found in a male donor with ankylosing spondylitis or in good health (not recorded which). The V and J genes are TRBV12-3 or TRBV12-4 and TRBJ2-3; 9 bases are a match to TRBD1. The CDR3 DNA reads TGTGCCAGCAGTACCCTGGGACAGGGTGTAGGGGATACGCAGTATTTT. It is translated as CASSTLGQGVGDTQYF.